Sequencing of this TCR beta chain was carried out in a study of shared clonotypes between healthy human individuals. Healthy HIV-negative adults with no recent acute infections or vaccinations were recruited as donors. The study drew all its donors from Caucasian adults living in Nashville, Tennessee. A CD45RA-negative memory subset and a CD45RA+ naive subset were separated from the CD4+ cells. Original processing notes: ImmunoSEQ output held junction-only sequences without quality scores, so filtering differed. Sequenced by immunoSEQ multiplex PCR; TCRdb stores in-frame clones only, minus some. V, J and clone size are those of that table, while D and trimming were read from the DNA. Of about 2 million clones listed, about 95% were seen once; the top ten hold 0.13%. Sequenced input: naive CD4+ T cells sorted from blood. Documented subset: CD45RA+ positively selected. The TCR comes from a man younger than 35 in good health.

CDR3 nucleotides: TGTGCCAGCAGCGTCGTCCGGGGAGCCACCCACCATGAGCAGTTCTTC. This translates into CASSVVRGATHHEQFF. The gene calls are TRBV11-2 and TRBJ2-1; D possibly corresponds to TRBD2 (5 bases). Germline CDR1 is SGHAT and CDR2 is FQNNGV. The V end lost 5 bases, the J end lost 8 bases, and 22 bases lay between the germline ends. This CDR3 spans 16 amino acids.